Listed below are T cell receptor beta chains from one sample, sequenced in a study of CD8 T cells in Susac syndrome. TCRdb re-called the immunoSEQ multiplex PCR reads with MiXCR, one entry per CDR3 protein. The repertoire has under 550,000 distinct CDR3 sequences, 75% to 90% of them found once; the top ten carry under 0.15%. The sample taken for sequencing was CD8+ T cells from PBMCs. These receptors originate from a human donor with multiple sclerosis. CDR3s include the opening cysteine and the closing phenylalanine or tryptophan. Fields, in order: CDR3 length, J gene, V gene, CDR3 protein.

15,TRBJ1-5,TRBV4-1,CASSAWTGANQPQHF
20,TRBJ2-3,TRBV28,CASTLHSPAPGPSSTDTQYF
14,TRBJ2-3,TRBV5-5,CASSFSMGADTQYF
14,TRBJ1-1,TRBV19,CASSIQGGNTEAFF
15,TRBJ1-1,TRBV4-1,CASSQVGTMNTEAFF
15,TRBJ1-5,TRBV4-1,CASSPEDRGLQPQHF
14,TRBJ1-1,TRBV20-1,CSARAWQYYTEAFF
15,TRBJ2-1,TRBV6-5,CASTRGHGRDNEQFF
17,TRBJ1-2,TRBV13,CASSSTLLGAGDYGYTF
14,TRBJ2-7,TRBV5-1,CASTWGEGSYEQYF
16,TRBJ1-1,TRBV21-1,CASSKPNRGWETEAFF
15,TRBJ1-4,TRBV27,CASKPRADLNEKLFF
18,TRBJ2-6,TRBV5-1,CASSLPAGTGNGANVLTF
17,TRBJ2-3,TRBV2,CASSVPPGGGDTDTQYF
15,TRBJ1-3,TRBV9,CASSVGSDGGNTIYF
13,TRBJ2-5,TRBV5-1,CATRLAGDETQYF
16,TRBJ2-7,TRBV15,CATSKRSGGYSYEQYF
15,TRBJ2-7,TRBV5-6,CASSLISGPLYEQYF
11,TRBJ2-1,TRBV29-1,CSVPTNNEQFF
16,TRBJ2-6,TRBV14,CASSQEKLDGANVLTF
12,TRBJ2-2,TRBV25-1,CASSELSGELFF
15,TRBJ1-2,TRBV10-3,CAISETGTEGYGYTF
17,TRBJ2-6,TRBV28,CASSPTDSFPGANVLTF
15,TRBJ2-7,TRBV7-9,CASSDPGTGVDEQYF
17,TRBJ2-2,TRBV6-1,CASTTFGDRESTGELFF
17,TRBJ1-5,TRBV6-1,CASSTFGTGPSNQPRHF
16,TRBJ1-5,TRBV6-6,CASSYSGTGEGQPQHF
13,TRBJ1-4,TRBV29-1,CSVEDATNEKLFF
14,TRBJ2-3,TRBV7-9,CASSSGQATDTQYF
14,TRBJ1-1,TRBV29-1,CSVGWEQGTGEAFF
15,TRBJ1-1,TRBV6-1,CASSGWDTGVPEAFF
14,TRBJ2-5,TRBV3-1,CASTRGGTQETQYF
17,TRBJ2-7,TRBV3-1,CASSPGIGGALNYEQYF
17,TRBJ1-4,TRBV7-8,CASSPLGEGANNEKLFF
16,TRBJ2-2,TRBV6-1,CASSSTEREFPGELFF
14,TRBJ2-3,TRBV6-1,CASSEWRALDTQYF
13,TRBJ2-2,TRBV4-1,CASSQGTGWELFF
18,TRBJ2-2,TRBV5-1,CASSLGGRGRPGPGELFF
14,TRBJ1-5,TRBV20-1,CSAILSGGGQPQHF
14,TRBJ1-5,TRBV12-3/TRBV12-4,CASSLGPINQPQHF
15,TRBJ2-1,TRBV6-5,CASSYWGEAGYEQFF
12,TRBJ1-2,TRBV2,CARQGTNYGYTF
18,TRBJ2-1,TRBV27,CASSLSGPTGEVYNEQFF
18,TRBJ2-2,TRBV7-6,CASSQGLAIPSNTGELFF
13,TRBJ1-1,TRBV6-1,CASSMTLNTEAFF